One sample yielded the 20 T cell receptor beta chains listed below, sequenced in a study of T cells in women clearing cervical HPV infection. The table came from immunoSEQ multiplex PCR; TCRdb's copy has only in-frame clones and leaves some out. The sample features 15,000 or so clones, with under 25% in its top ten. Sequenced input: blood buffy coat. These receptors were collected from a woman aged 18 to 75 with a cervical HPV16 infection that either progressed to CIN3+ or cleared (not recorded which).

With regard to this clone: Coverage ceases 3 residues before the CDR3 finishes, and the germline J gene fills in the end. This rearrangement joins TRBV19 to TRBJ2-7, with D hard to call. This CDR3 contains 15 residues. The V end was cut by 4 bases, the J end by 4 bases, with 17 bases between. The germline V gene has CDR1 LNHDA and CDR2 SQIVND (reference sequence). This CDR3 reads CASSTEQDSRYEQYF. The DNA read from the CDR3 is TGTGCCAGTAGTACCGAGCAAGACTCCCGTTACGAG.

Comment on this clone: Coverage ceases 3 residues before the CDR3 finishes, and the germline J gene fills in the end. This rearrangement joins TRBV2 to TRBJ2-1; 8 nucleotides align to TRBD2. CDR1 is SNHLY, CDR2 FYNNEI, per germline. With V trimmed by 11 bases and J by 5 bases, 8 bases remained unmatched. This CDR3 is 13 amino acids long. CDR3 sequence: CAGGTSRDNEQFF. The CDR3 bases that were read are TGTGCCGGTGGGACTAGTCGGGACAATGAG.

CDR3 DNA, as far as it was read: TGTGCCAGCAGTTTCGGGGGGTCAGAGGAGACC. Encoded protein: CASSFGGSEET. In full, the CDR3 is CASSFGGSEETQYF. The chain joins TRBV28 to TRBJ2-5; TRBD2 agrees at 7 bases. The read gets to within 3 residues of the CDR3 end, and the germline J gene fills in the rest. This CDR3 comprises 14 residues. Germline-derived CDR1 and CDR2 are MDHEN and SYDVKM. Trimming took 3 bases from V and 5 from J; bases not matched to a gene: 6.

As for this clone: The sequenced fragment ends 3 residues before the CDR3 boundary, so the rest is inferred from the germline J gene. The chain employs TRBV20-1 and TRBJ2-5; D might be TRBD1 (6 bases). Trimming left V 6 bases short and J 5 bases short, with 16 bases between. Germline assignment: CDR1 DFQATT and CDR2 SNEGSKA (reference sequence). The CDR3 has 13 amino acids. Incomplete CDR3 DNA: TGCAGTGCCGCGCACAGGGAAACGGAGACC. Protein: CSAAHRETET. The CDR3, in full, reads CSAAHRETETQYF.

With respect to this clone: Sequencing ends 3 residues short of the CDR3 end; the germline J gene provides the rest. The chain recombines TRBV18 with TRBJ1-2; 8 nucleotides match TRBD1. The germline gives CDR1 KGHSH, CDR2 LQKENI. This CDR3 is built from 12 residues. After removal of 8 bases from V and 6 bases from J, the junction contained 5 bases not matched to a gene. The CDR3 protein is CASRGQVDGYTF. CDR3 DNA, as far as it was read: TGTGCCAGCCGGGGACAGGTGGATGGC.

Concerning this clone itself: The sequence runs out 3 residues before the end of the CDR3; the remainder is reconstructed from the germline J gene. V gene TRBV11-2 combines with J gene TRBJ1-1; D possibly corresponds to TRBD1 (6 bases). This CDR3 comprises 12 residues. Germline CDR1 and CDR2: SGHAT and FQNNGV. CDR3 DNA (partial): TGTGCCAGCAGCTCCACAGGGTTTGGA. This gives the protein CASSSTGFG. The complete CDR3 protein is CASSSTGFGAFF.

This CDR3 is CAWSGRGRETQYF. The DNA read from the CDR3 is TGTGCCTGGAGTGGGAGGGGGAGAGAGACC. V gene TRBV30 combines with J gene TRBJ2-5, with D perhaps matching TRBD1 or TRBD2 (6 bases each). The read ends 3 residues early relative to the CDR3; the germline J gene fills the gap. CDR1 is GTSNPN and CDR2 is SVGIG in the germline V gene (reference sequence). Trimming took 1 base from V and 4 from J, leaving 10 bases between them. This CDR3 spans 13 amino acids.

The CDR3 sequence is CASSLRGEKLFF. The CDR3 bases that were read are TGTGCCAGCAGCTTGCGGGGTGAAAAG. The chain employs TRBV5-4 and TRBJ2-2, with a weak D call TRBD2 (5 bases). Read coverage stops 3 residues before the CDR3 terminus; the germline J gene supplies the remainder. This CDR3 comprises 12 residues. CDR1 SGHNT and CDR2 YYREEE come from the germline V gene (reference sequence).

On this clone itself: The read is 3 residues too short to cover the CDR3 end, so that end is filled in from the germline J gene. This rearrangement joins TRBV20-1 to TRBJ2-7; 7 bases are shared with TRBD1. J was trimmed by 6 bases and V by 5 bases; bases with no gene match: 7. The CDR3 runs to 12 residues. Looked up from germline, CDR1 is DFQATT and CDR2 is SNEGSKA (reference sequence). CDR3 sequence: CSAGRQGGEQYF. CDR3 DNA (partial): TGCAGTGCTGGAAGACAGGGTGGCGAG.

As concerns this clone: The read terminates 3 residues before the CDR3 end, so the remaining end is supplied by the germline J gene. This chain links TRBV28 with TRBJ1-5; 8 positions match TRBD1. This CDR3 is built from 15 residues. Unmatched junction bases numbered 7, after V lost 3 bases and J lost 6 bases. CDR1 and CDR2 (germline): MDHEN, SYDVKM. The covered CDR3 bases are TGTGCCAGCAGTTTCCCGACAGGGGCCGGTCAGCCC. It encodes CASSFPTGAGQP. The CDR3, in full, reads CASSFPTGAGQPQHF. The entire variable domain, with the rest obtained from reference TRBV28 and TRBJ1-5, is as follows: DVKVTQSSRYLVKRTGEKVFLECVQDMDHENMFWYRQDPGLGLRLIYFSYDVKMKEKGDIPEGYSVSREKKERFSLILESASTNQTSMYLCASSFPTGAGQPQHFGDGTRLSIL.

Concerning this clone: The observed sequence ends 3 residues before the CDR3 terminus, with the missing tail filled in from the germline J gene. The chain carries TRBV5-1 and TRBJ1-4; D possibly corresponds to TRBD1 (5 bases). The CDR3 length is 14 residues. The germline V gene encodes CDR1 SGHRS and CDR2 YFSETQ. The CDR3 DNA, read in part, is TGCGCCAGCAGCTTCGACAGCCGGAATTCACCA. It translates to CASSFDSRNSP. The whole CDR3 sequence is CASSFDSRNSPLFF.

About this clone: The read stops 3 residues short of the end of the CDR3; the missing end is completed from the germline J gene. The chain carries TRBV12-3 or TRBV12-4 and TRBJ1-6; no definite D call. V was pared by 6 bases and J by 7 bases, with 7 bases between. This CDR3 has 12 amino acids. The CDR3 here is CASRTGNSPLHF. CDR3 DNA, as far as it was read: TGTGCCAGCAGGACGGGGAATTCACCC.

Notes on this clone: Coverage ceases 3 residues before the CDR3 finishes, and the germline J gene fills in the end. The chain recombines TRBV18 with TRBJ1-1; D call uncertain. This CDR3 contains 13 residues. CDR1 KGHSH and CDR2 LQKENI come from the germline V gene. The DNA read from the CDR3 is TGTGCCAGCTCACCAGAAGGCCTTTCGGGA. Amino acid sequence: CASSPEGLSG. The entire CDR3 sequence reads CASSPEGLSGAFF.

Of note for this clone: The read finishes 3 residues shy of the CDR3 end, and the germline J gene is used to complete it. This rearrangement joins TRBV7-9 to TRBJ2-3; D is unresolved. CDR1 SEHNR and CDR2 FQNEAQ come from the germline V gene (reference sequence). This CDR3 is 13 amino acids long. CDR3 bases read: TGTGCCAGCAGCTTAGCGGTAGAAGAGACG. Amino acid sequence: CASSLAVEET. The entire CDR3 is CASSLAVEETQYF.

As concerns this clone: The read falls 3 residues short of the CDR3 end, and the missing part is taken from the germline J gene. The rearrangement links TRBV6-2 or TRBV6-3 to TRBJ2-7, with D perhaps matching TRBD2 (5 bases). The germline V gene has CDR1 MNHEY and CDR2 SVGEGT. With 7 bases removed from V and 6 bases from J, the gap between germline ends came to 22 bases. The CDR3 contains 15 residues. CDR3 amino acids: CASTSDFPPLSEQYF. Partial CDR3 DNA: TGTGCCAGCACTTCGGACTTCCCGCCCCTTAGCGAG.

About this clone itself: The CDR3 is cut off 3 residues early in the read; its end comes from the germline J gene. The chain carries TRBV6-2 or TRBV6-3 and TRBJ2-1; 7 nucleotides line up with TRBD1. J was trimmed by 0 bases and V by 6 bases; bases with no gene match: 11. CDR1 MNHEY and CDR2 SVGEGT come from the germline V gene. The CDR3 is 17 residues long. The CDR3 DNA, read in part, is TGTGCCAGCAGACGTACAGGGGTCCCGAGCTCCTACAATGAG. Residues: CASRRTGVPSSYNE. In full, the CDR3 is CASRRTGVPSSYNEQFF.

In the case of this clone: Read data end 3 residues before the CDR3 end; the end is taken from the germline J gene. The V gene is TRBV13, the J gene TRBJ1-1; no firm D call. The germline V and J ends were trimmed by 8 bases and 3 bases, with 10 bases remaining between them. From germline, CDR1 is PRHDT and CDR2 FYEKMQ (reference sequence). This CDR3 has 12 amino acids. CDR3 bases read: TGTGCCAGCGCGGCGGGTTACACTGAA. Amino acid sequence: CASAAGYTE. In full, the CDR3 is CASAAGYTEAFF.

With regard to this clone: Read coverage stops 3 residues before the CDR3 terminus; the germline J gene supplies the remainder. The chain is built from TRBV14 and TRBJ2-7; D might be TRBD1 or TRBD2, each matching 6 bases. The V end lost 4 bases, the J end lost 3 bases, and 16 bases lay between the germline ends. In germline, CDR1 is SGHDN, CDR2 FVKESK. This CDR3 has 15 amino acids. The CDR3 is CASSRGPRDYYEQYF. The CDR3 bases that were read are TGTGCCAGCAGCCGGGGGCCGCGGGATTACTACGAG.

As to this clone: The read finishes 3 residues shy of the CDR3 end, and the germline J gene is used to complete it. J is TRBJ2-3 and V is TRBV18; D perhaps matches TRBD2 (5 bases). The CDR3 is 13 residues long. Germline values: CDR1 KGHSH, CDR2 LQKENI. The covered CDR3 bases are TGTGCCAGCTCACCGGACTTCCGAGAGACG. Translation gives CASSPDFRET. The full CDR3 protein reads CASSPDFRETQYF.

Turning to this clone: Read sequence stops 3 residues before the CDR3 end, and the germline J gene provides the missing end. The chain carries TRBV7-7 and TRBJ1-2; 8 nucleotides match TRBD1. Germline CDR1 is SSHAT and CDR2 is FNYEAQ (reference sequence). The CDR3 spans 15 residues. Trimming removed 2 bases from V and 2 bases from J; junction bases left unmatched: 4. The CDR3 loop reads CASSLNWTGNYGYTF. The CDR3 DNA, read in part, is TGTGCCAGCAGCTTAAATTGGACAGGGAACTATGGC.